The entry below gives a single T cell receptor beta chain sequence along with its context. The record originates from a study of blood T cell repertoires in COVID-19. The germline V gene encodes CDR1 KGHSH and CDR2 LQKENI. V lost 3 bases and J lost 8, with 13 bases in between. The CDR3 is 13 residues long. TCRdb keeps only in-frame clones here, not all; method: immunoSEQ multiplex PCR. This sample carries roughly 290,000 clones, around 82% of them seen once, and the ten largest clones take 0.7% to 1%. The V call is TRBV18, the J call TRBJ1-1, with D unclear. The specimen was peripheral blood. The TCR comes from a human donor with COVID-19, enrolled during active disease. The donor label of this sample is uncertain. In nucleotides, the CDR3 is TGTGCCAGCTCACCCCTCGACGGAGAAGAAGCTTTCTTT. As protein: CASSPLDGEEAFF.